What follows are 24 T cell receptor beta chains derived from one specimen sequenced in a study of cytomegalovirus exposure and HLA in healthy donors (dated 2017 in TCRdb). Receptor amplification or capture employed the immunoSEQ multiplex PCR assay. For the multiplex PCR, a mixture combining 60 forward primers for TCR Vbeta segments and 13 reverse primers for TCR Jbeta segments was used. The table comes from immuneACCESS by way of TCRdb, which keeps in-frame sequences with V and J called. Part of the clones is missing from these tables; in studies checked, under half for an unresolved V gene and the rest for unknown reasons. This sample's listing comprises about 200,000 clones. The ten largest clones add up to around 0.74% of the sample. The material sequenced was PBMCs. Source of these receptors: a boy between 10 and 17 years old in good health and CMV-seronegative.

The CDR3, as DNA: TGTGCCAGCAGAAACGACAGGGGTTTAAGGTCCTATAATTCACCCCTCCACTTT. Its translation is CASRNDRGLRSYNSPLHF. This rearrangement joins TRBV7-2 to TRBJ1-6, with 8 nucleotides matching TRBD1. The CDR3 loop spans 18 amino acids. The germline V gene encodes CDR1 SGHTA and CDR2 FQGNSA. J was trimmed by 1 base and V by 6 bases; bases with no gene match: 11.

The rearrangement uses TRBV2 and TRBJ2-1, with TRBD2 matching over 8 bases. The V gene end was trimmed by 3 bases and the J gene end by 7 bases; junction bases not matched to a gene: 2. Germline V lookup: CDR1 SNHLY, CDR2 FYNNEI. The CDR3 is made up of 13 amino acids. CDR3 sequence: CASSDGTRNEQFF. CDR3 coding DNA: TGTGCCAGCAGTGATGGGACTAGGAATGAGCAGTTCTTC.

The rearrangement links TRBV27 to TRBJ1-2, with D possibly being TRBD1 (5 bases). The CDR3 is 13 residues long. The V and J ends lost 5 bases and 5 bases respectively, with 12 bases between them. Germline V gene data show CDR1 as MNHEY and CDR2 as SMNVEV (reference sequence). The CDR3 bases are TGTGCCAGCAGTCCAGGGTTCCATTATGGCTACACCTTC. Translated: CASSPGFHYGYTF.

V is TRBV5-1 and J is TRBJ2-7; D remains unclear. Deletions cut 0 bases from V and 5 bases from J, with 18 bases between. The CDR3 runs 16 residues. Germline loops: CDR1 SGHRS, CDR2 YFSETQ. In nucleotides, the CDR3 is TGCGCCAGCAGCTTGGGTATCCGGAGCCTCACCGACGAGCAGTACTTC. Residues: CASSLGIRSLTDEQYF. The full variable domain, completed using reference TRBV5-1 and TRBJ2-7, is KAGVTQTPRYLIKTRGQQVTLSCSPISGHRSVSWYQQTPGQGLQFLFEYFSETQRNKGNFPGRFSGRQFSNSRSEMNVSTLELGDSALYLCASSLGIRSLTDEQYFGPGTRLTVT.

The gene calls are TRBV11-2 and TRBJ2-3, with 8 bases lining up with TRBD1. CDR1 is SGHAT, CDR2 FQNNGV, per germline. The CDR3 has 18 residues. Trimming at V came to 4 bases and at J to 0 bases, leaving 12 bases not matched to a gene. The CDR3 is CASSSKTTGAFSTDTQYF. DNA of the CDR3: TGTGCCAGCAGCTCTAAGACGACAGGGGCTTTTAGCACAGATACGCAGTATTTT. Full variable domain (remainder filled in from reference TRBV11-2 and TRBJ2-3): EAGVAQSPRYKIIEKRQSVAFWCNPISGHATLYWYQQILGQGPKLLIQFQNNGVVDDSQLPKDRFSAERLKGVDSTLKIQPAKLEDSAVYLCASSSKTTGAFSTDTQYFGPGTRLTVL.

The chain joins TRBV5-6 to TRBJ1-3, with a possible D match to TRBD1 (5 bases). V was cut by 3 bases and J by 2 bases, with 12 bases left in between. This CDR3 region has 15 residues. Germline V gene lookup returns CDR1 SGHDT and CDR2 YYEEEE. The CDR3 here is CASSSTRVAGNTIYF. Here the CDR3 DNA reads TGTGCCAGCAGCTCCACCAGGGTGGCTGGAAACACCATATATTTT.

This chain uses TRBV28 with TRBJ2-7; 9 nucleotides agree with TRBD1. Germline CDR1 and CDR2: MDHEN and SYDVKM. The CDR3 is 16 residues long. J was trimmed by 1 base and V by 6 bases; bases with no gene match: 10. The CDR3 nucleotides read TGTGCCAGCAGATCTGACAGGGGGTATAAGTCCTACGAGCAGTACTTC. This sequence encodes CASRSDRGYKSYEQYF.

This chain joins TRBV11-3 and TRBJ2-3; weak D call: TRBD1 (6 bases). Germline V lookup: CDR1 SGHNT, CDR2 YENEEA. The CDR3 loop spans 13 amino acids. With 8 bases removed from V and 0 bases from J, the gap between germline ends came to 9 bases. CDR3 sequence: CASQQGSTDTQYF. The CDR3 region has the DNA TGTGCCAGCCAACAGGGTAGCACAGATACGCAGTATTTT.

The V call is TRBV6-1, the J call TRBJ2-1, with D possibly being TRBD2 (5 bases). Trimming pared 7 bases from V and 12 bases from J, leaving 13 bases between. This CDR3 region has 11 residues. CDR1 and CDR2 (germline): MNHNS, SASEGT. CDR3 DNA: TGTGCCAGCACTCCGGGGTTGACGCAGTTCTTC. Translation gives CASTPGLTQFF.

The chain employs TRBV4-1 and TRBJ1-2; the D is unclear. Per the germline V gene, CDR1 is MGHRA and CDR2 is YSYEKL. V lost 0 bases, J lost 4 bases, and 12 bases lay in between. The CDR3 is 15 amino acids. The CDR3, as DNA: TGCGCCAGCAGCCAAGAAGAGGCAGCGAGCTATGGCTACACCTTC. Its protein product is CASSQEEAASYGYTF.

This sequence joins TRBV30 and TRBJ2-5; D not resolved. The V end was cut by 1 base, the J end by 4 bases, with 4 bases between. The CDR3 sequence is 11 residues long. The germline V gene has CDR1 GTSNPN and CDR2 SVGIG (reference sequence). This CDR3 is CAWSARETQYF. The CDR3 DNA sequence: TGTGCCTGGAGTGCTAGAGAGACCCAGTACTTC. Complete variable domain (other parts from reference TRBV30 and TRBJ2-5): SQTIHQWPATLVQPVGSPLSLECTVEGTSNPNLYWYRQAAGRGLQLLFYSVGIGQISSEVPQNLSASRPQDRQFILSSKKLLLSDSGFYLCAWSARETQYFGPGTRLLVL.

The J gene is TRBJ1-3, the V gene TRBV5-1; a weak D match, TRBD1 (5 bases). V lost 0 bases and J lost 4, with 20 bases in between. The CDR3 has 18 residues. Looked up from germline, CDR1 is SGHRS and CDR2 is YFSETQ. Here the CDR3 DNA reads TGCGCCAGCAGCTTGGTTTGTTGGGGACTATATGACGGAAACACCATATATTTT. Protein sequence: CASSLVCWGLYDGNTIYF.

This chain uses TRBV25-1 with TRBJ1-4; D is undetermined. The CDR3 spans 15 residues. Trimming left V 1 base short and J 2 bases short, with 8 bases between. CDR1 and CDR2 from the germline V gene are MGHDK and SYGVNS. The CDR3, as DNA: TGTGCCAGCAGTGAATTAGGCAGGACTAATGAAAAACTGTTTTTT. Translated, it gives CASSELGRTNEKLFF. Variable domain in full (rest from reference TRBV25-1 and TRBJ1-4): EADIYQTPRYLVIGTGKKITLECSQTMGHDKMYWYQQDPGMELHLIHYSYGVNSTEKGDLSSESTVSRIRTEHFPLTLESARPSHTSQYLCASSELGRTNEKLFFGSGTQLSVL.

J is TRBJ2-7 and V is TRBV18, with D possibly matching TRBD1 (5 bases). This CDR3 region has 12 residues. With 4 bases removed from V and 3 bases from J, the gap between germline ends came to 7 bases. CDR1 KGHSH and CDR2 LQKENI come from the germline V gene. CDR3 residues: CASSRQGYEQYF. The DNA of the CDR3 is TGTGCCAGCTCACGGCAGGGCTACGAGCAGTACTTC.

The V call is TRBV7-2, the J call TRBJ2-7; 8 nucleotides agree with TRBD2. Germline values: CDR1 SGHTA, CDR2 FQGNSA. V lost 3 bases to trimming and J lost 1 base; unmatched junction nucleotides: 5. The CDR3 is 15 amino acids. The CDR3 spells CASSFGLALSYEQYF. The CDR3 region has the DNA TGTGCCAGCAGCTTCGGACTAGCCTTGTCCTACGAGCAGTACTTC.

The chain couples TRBV5-1 to TRBJ1-6; maybe TRBD1 (6 bases). The germline V gene has CDR1 SGHRS and CDR2 YFSETQ. V lost 2 bases, J lost 7 bases, and 13 bases lay in between. The CDR3 runs 15 residues. CDR3 nucleotide sequence: TGCGCCAGCAGCTTTTACGAACAGGGAAATTCACCCCTCCACTTT. Protein sequence: CASSFYEQGNSPLHF.

The chain employs TRBV15 and TRBJ1-6, with 7 nucleotides matching TRBD1. V shed 8 bases and J 9 bases; nucleotides not matched to a gene: 7. The CDR3 extends over 13 amino acids. Per germline, CDR1 LNHNV and CDR2 YYDKDF (reference sequence). The CDR3 coding sequence is TGTGCCACCTCCCGGGACAGATCTTCACCCCTCCACTTT. Amino acids: CATSRDRSSPLHF.

This chain links TRBV5-1 with TRBJ1-1; 9 bases align to TRBD1. The V gene's germline CDR1 is SGHRS and CDR2 YFSETQ. V was clipped by 0 bases and J by 4 bases; unmatched bases: 7. The CDR3 is 16 residues long. CDR3 residues: CASSLVQQGAGTEAFF. CDR3 bases: TGCGCCAGCAGCTTGGTCCAACAGGGGGCTGGCACTGAAGCTTTCTTT.

The J gene is TRBJ2-5, the V gene TRBV2, with 13 bases fitting TRBD2. Germline V gene data show CDR1 as SNHLY and CDR2 as FYNNEI. The CDR3 totals 16 residues. Trimming at V came to 7 bases and at J to 1 base, leaving 6 bases not matched to a gene. CDR3 loop: CASKGTSGITQETQYF. The CDR3 region has the DNA TGTGCCAGCAAGGGGACTAGCGGGATCACCCAAGAGACCCAGTACTTC.

The gene calls are TRBV5-5 and TRBJ1-2; 9 nucleotides match TRBD1. Unmatched junction bases numbered 3, after V lost 1 base and J lost 2 bases. CDR3 length: 15 residues. Germline V gene data show CDR1 as SGHKS and CDR2 as YYEKEE (reference sequence). CDR3 loop: CASSLLDRGNYGYTF. As DNA, the CDR3 is TGTGCCAGCAGCTTGTTGGACAGGGGAAACTATGGCTACACCTTC.

The CDR3: CASSLVQGENEKLFF. The DNA for the CDR3 is TGTGCCAGCAGCTTAGTTCAGGGGGAGAATGAAAAACTGTTTTTT. The gene calls are TRBV7-2 and TRBJ1-4, with 7 bases identical to TRBD1. The CDR3 loop spans 15 amino acids. Germline CDR1 is SGHTA and CDR2 is FQGNSA. V shed 1 base, J shed 5 bases, and the junction held 4 bases outside the gene matches.

The chain links TRBV19 to TRBJ2-5; TRBD2 matches at 10 bases. V trimming: 5 bases; J trimming: 5 bases; junction bases outside the gene matches: 5. Germline CDR1 LNHDA, CDR2 SQIVND (reference sequence). This CDR3 has 14 amino acids. The CDR3 protein is CASSPGLAFETQYF. The DNA for the CDR3 is TGTGCCAGTAGTCCGGGACTAGCGTTCGAGACCCAGTACTTC.

This sequence joins TRBV19 and TRBJ2-5, with 7 bases that match TRBD1. After removal of 2 bases from V and 5 bases from J, the junction contained 5 bases not matched to a gene. CDR1 is LNHDA, CDR2 SQIVND, per germline (reference sequence). The CDR3 covers 14 residues. CDR3 loop: CASSIYRGVETQYF. The CDR3 nucleotides read TGTGCCAGTAGTATATACAGGGGCGTCGAGACCCAGTACTTC.

The CDR3 here is CASSVETGPGNTIYF. CDR3 sequence (DNA): TGTGCCAGCAGCGTAGAGACAGGGCCTGGAAACACCATATATTTT. The chain uses TRBV9 and TRBJ1-3, with TRBD1 matching 7 bases. The CDR3 sequence is 15 residues long. CDR1 is SGDLS and CDR2 is YYNGEE in the germline V gene. V shed 0 bases, J shed 2 bases, and the junction held 2 bases outside the gene matches. The whole variable domain, filled in from reference TRBV9 and TRBJ1-3, reads DSGVTQTPKHLITATGQRVTLRCSPRSGDLSVYWYQQSLDQGLQFLIQYYNGEERAKGNILERFSAQQFPDLHSELNLSSLELGDSALYFCASSVETGPGNTIYFGEGSWLTVV.